Sequencing of this T cell receptor beta chain was carried out in a study of OX40 agonist ivuxolimab in advanced cancers. Clones were read by immunoSEQ multiplex PCR, and TCRdb kept only the in-frame ones, dropping some. The sample shows tens of thousands of clones, roughly nine tenths of them seen only once. J was trimmed by 6 bases and V by 5 bases; bases with no gene match: 6. The CDR3 spans 14 residues. Germline-derived CDR1 and CDR2 are MNHEY and SMNVEV (reference sequence). The V gene is TRBV27, the J gene TRBJ2-1, with 8 bases lining up with TRBD2. The sequencing used CD4+ or CD8+ T cells sorted from blood, collected in a trial of the OX40 agonist ivuxolimab. The TCR was taken from an adult with an advanced solid tumor such as melanoma, head and neck, liver or kidney cancer. The CDR3 spells CASSPGGPSNEQFF. In DNA form, the CDR3 reads TGTGCCAGCAGTCCGGGGGGGCCTTCCAATGAGCAGTTCTTC.